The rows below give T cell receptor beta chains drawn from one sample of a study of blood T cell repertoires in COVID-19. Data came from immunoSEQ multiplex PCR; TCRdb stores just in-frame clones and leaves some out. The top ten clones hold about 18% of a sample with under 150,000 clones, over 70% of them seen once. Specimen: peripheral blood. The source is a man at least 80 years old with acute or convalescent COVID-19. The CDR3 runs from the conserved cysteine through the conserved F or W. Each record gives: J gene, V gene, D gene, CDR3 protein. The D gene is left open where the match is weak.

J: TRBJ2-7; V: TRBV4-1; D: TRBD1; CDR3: CASSQGTGGKYEQYF
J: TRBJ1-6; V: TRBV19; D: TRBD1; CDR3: CASKRGTVEASPLHF
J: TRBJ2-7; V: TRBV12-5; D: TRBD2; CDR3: CASGFPGLSYEQYF
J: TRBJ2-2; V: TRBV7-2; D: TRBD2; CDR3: CASSLTGTSGTGELFF
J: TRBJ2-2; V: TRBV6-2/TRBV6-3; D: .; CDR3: CASSQPRELFF
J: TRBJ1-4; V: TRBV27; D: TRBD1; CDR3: CASSPQGATNEKLFF
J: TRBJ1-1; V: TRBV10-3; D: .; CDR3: CAISESEGGRAEAFF
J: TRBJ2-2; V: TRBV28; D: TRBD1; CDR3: CASIRDRVGTGELFF
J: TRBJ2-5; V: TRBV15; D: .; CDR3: CATGRGPQETQYF
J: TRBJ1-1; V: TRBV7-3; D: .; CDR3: CASSPFPGSFQAFF
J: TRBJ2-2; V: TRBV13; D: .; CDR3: CASSLGRGSTGELFF
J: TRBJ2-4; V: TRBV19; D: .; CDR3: CASSIVGLAKNIQYF
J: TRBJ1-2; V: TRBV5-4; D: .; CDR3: CASRLLDSSGYTF
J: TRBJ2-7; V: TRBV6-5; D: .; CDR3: CASSYSRAAPRAEQYF
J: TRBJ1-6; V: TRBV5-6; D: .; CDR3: CASSLGGSPLHF
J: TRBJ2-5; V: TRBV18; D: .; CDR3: CASSSGQQETQYF
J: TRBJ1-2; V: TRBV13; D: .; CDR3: CASRRTLGAYGYTF
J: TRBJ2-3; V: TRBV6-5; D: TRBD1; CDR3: CASSPDGTGTDTQYF
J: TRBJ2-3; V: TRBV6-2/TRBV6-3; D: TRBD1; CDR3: CASSYEDRGTDTQYF
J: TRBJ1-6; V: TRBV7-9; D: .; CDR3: CASSPSRDSPLHF
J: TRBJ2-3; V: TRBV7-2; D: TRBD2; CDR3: CASSLGTSGGVSTDTQYF
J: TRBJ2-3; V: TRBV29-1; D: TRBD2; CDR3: CSVVGQRGVTDTQYF
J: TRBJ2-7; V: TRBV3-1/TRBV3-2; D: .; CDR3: CASSHRQSYEQYF
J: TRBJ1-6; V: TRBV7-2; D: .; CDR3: CASSLDSNGDSPLHF
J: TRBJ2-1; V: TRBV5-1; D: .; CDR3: CASRNGNNEQFF
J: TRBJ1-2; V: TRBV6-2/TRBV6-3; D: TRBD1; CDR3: CASSRQGALNDGYTF
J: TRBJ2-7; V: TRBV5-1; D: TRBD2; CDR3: CASGRGSTYEQYF
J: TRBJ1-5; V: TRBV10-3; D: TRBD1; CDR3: CAISGTATQPQHF
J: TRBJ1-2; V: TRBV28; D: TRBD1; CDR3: CASSRTGGVGPDGYTF
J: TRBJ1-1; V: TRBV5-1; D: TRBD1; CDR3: CASSGGQGATEAFF
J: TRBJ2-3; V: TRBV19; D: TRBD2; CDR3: CASRNKAGGSTDTQYF
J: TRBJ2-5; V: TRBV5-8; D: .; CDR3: CASSLEQYKETQYF
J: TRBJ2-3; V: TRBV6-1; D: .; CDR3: CASSELPGGKQTQYF
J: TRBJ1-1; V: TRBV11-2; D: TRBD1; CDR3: CASSLRQGATTEAFF
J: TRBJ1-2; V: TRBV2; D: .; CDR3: CASSRETFSDIYRYTF
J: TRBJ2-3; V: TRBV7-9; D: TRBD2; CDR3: CAPTMGTGGSTDTQYF
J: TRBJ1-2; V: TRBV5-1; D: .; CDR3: CASSLAVGNPYGYTF
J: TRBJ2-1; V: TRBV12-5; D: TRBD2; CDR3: CASGLDTSGPHEQFF
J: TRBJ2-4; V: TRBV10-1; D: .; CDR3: CASSPHSMGPTSIAKNIQYF
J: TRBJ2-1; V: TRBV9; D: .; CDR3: CASSPGGLSSYNEQFF
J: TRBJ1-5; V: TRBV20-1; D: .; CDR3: CSAWAKPQHF
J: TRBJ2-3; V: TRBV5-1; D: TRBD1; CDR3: CASSRSGTGRTDTQYF
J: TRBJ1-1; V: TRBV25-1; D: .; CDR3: CATTDSPSLEAFF
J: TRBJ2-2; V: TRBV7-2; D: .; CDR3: CASSLSTTQTGELFF
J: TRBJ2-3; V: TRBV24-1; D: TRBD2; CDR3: CATSEHLGGYGDTQYF